Below, 29 T cell receptor beta chains from the same sample are listed, as sequenced in a study of shared clonotypes between healthy human individuals. Using immunoSEQ multiplex PCR, the repertoire was profiled, and TCRdb retains in-frame clones only, with some absent. The table has 950,000 to 1,200,000 clones, around 77% seen once. Sequencing was carried out using memory CD4+ T cells from PBMCs. Subset given: CD45RA-negative fraction. The receptors come from a man between 18 and 29 years old in good health. Some clones in this sample may be carry-over from other donors' samples.

The rearrangement uses TRBV15 and TRBJ2-7; perhaps TRBD1 as D (5 bases). The CDR3 contains 14 residues. V was clipped by 3 bases and J by 1 base, with 10 bases between them. The germline CDR1 and CDR2 sequences are LNHNV and YYDKDF (reference sequence). The CDR3 loop reads CATSRDIASYEQYF. DNA for the CDR3: TGTGCCACCAGCAGGGACATCGCGTCCTACGAGCAGTACTTC.

The genes are TRBV10-3 and TRBJ2-1, with TRBD2 as a possible D gene (7 bases). There are 15 residues in the CDR3. CDR1 and CDR2 (germline): ENHRY, SYGVKD. The V end was cut by 4 bases, the J end by 0 bases, with 10 bases between. This CDR3 reads CAISGGGVSYNEQFF. As DNA, the CDR3 is TGTGCCATCAGTGGAGGGGGGGTCTCCTACAATGAGCAGTTCTTC.

This clone was detected a few times. A read error may explain this, as a much larger clone is one base away. The sample holds other DNA sequences that translate to the same CDR3. In DNA, the CDR3 is TGCGCCAGCAGCTTGGGAGTCCAAGAGACCCAGTACTTC. The encoded protein is CASSLGVQETQYF. The V call is TRBV5-1, the J call TRBJ2-5; unclear D gene. This CDR3 has 13 residues. Germline CDR1 reads SGHRS; CDR2 reads YFSETQ. V was cut by 0 bases and J by 1 base, with 4 bases left in between.

This clone was seen only a few times. The rearrangement links TRBV7-6 to TRBJ1-1; 9 bases match TRBD1. The CDR3 length is 15 residues. The ends lost 4 bases at V and 3 bases at J; junction bases unmatched: 6. Germline loops: CDR1 SGHVS, CDR2 FNYEAQ. CDR3 in DNA: TGTGCCAGCAGCTCAAGACAGGGGGAGGACACTGAAGCTTTCTTT. As protein: CASSSRQGEDTEAFF.

V is TRBV2 and J is TRBJ2-1, with D perhaps matching TRBD2 (5 bases). Germline V CDR1 and CDR2: SNHLY, FYNNEI. The CDR3 runs to 12 residues. Trimming removed 5 bases from V and 8 bases from J, with 10 bases in between. The CDR3 sequence is CASSLTGDEQFF. CDR3 coding DNA: TGTGCCAGCAGTCTGACCGGGGATGAGCAGTTCTTC.

The chain combines TRBV18 with TRBJ2-1; TRBD1 is a possible D gene (6 bases). Germline V gene sequence: CDR1 KGHSH, CDR2 LQKENI. Trimming left V 4 bases short and J 4 bases short, with 14 bases between. The CDR3 has 15 amino acids. CDR3 DNA: TGTGCCAGCTCACTTTCCTGGACAGAGTACAATGAGCAGTTCTTC. Protein product: CASSLSWTEYNEQFF.

This sequence joins TRBV19 and TRBJ2-5, with TRBD2 identical over 14 bases. Unmatched junction bases numbered 1, after V lost 3 bases and J lost 4 bases. In germline, CDR1 is LNHDA, CDR2 SQIVND (reference sequence). CDR3 size: 15 residues. The CDR3 nucleotides are TGTGCCAGTAGTATTGGGACTAGCGGGAGAGAGACCCAGTACTTC. Translated: CASSIGTSGRETQYF.

V is TRBV2 and J is TRBJ2-3; 12 bases are shared with TRBD1. With 5 bases clipped from V and 4 bases from J, the junction kept 4 bases outside the gene matches. The germline V gene encodes CDR1 SNHLY and CDR2 FYNNEI. The CDR3 sequence is 15 residues long. As DNA, the CDR3 is TGTGCCAGCAGTCGGGACAGGGGGCCGCCAGATACGCAGTATTTT. Residues: CASSRDRGPPDTQYF.

This clone has a handful of counts. CDR3 DNA sequence: TGTGCCAGCACCACCACGGGACAGGGTTATGATGAGCAGTTCTTC. It encodes CASTTTGQGYDEQFF. This chain uses TRBV9 with TRBJ2-1; 9 bases align to TRBD1. The CDR3 is 15 amino acids. The junction had 12 bases not matched to a gene; V was cut back by 6 bases and J by 8 bases. Germline V lookup: CDR1 SGDLS, CDR2 YYNGEE.

V gene TRBV25-1 combines with J gene TRBJ1-1; no reliable D call. The germline CDR1 and CDR2 sequences are MGHDK and SYGVNS. Trimming removed 4 bases at V and 0 bases at J, with 6 bases between. This CDR3 contains 13 residues. The CDR3: CASSVSMNTEAFF. Here the CDR3 DNA reads TGTGCCAGCAGTGTCTCCATGAACACTGAAGCTTTCTTT. Full variable domain (missing parts from reference TRBV25-1 and TRBJ1-1): EADIYQTPRYLVIGTGKKITLECSQTMGHDKMYWYQQDPGMELHLIHYSYGVNSTEKGDLSSESTVSRIRTEHFPLTLESARPSHTSQYLCASSVSMNTEAFFGQGTRLTVV.

The chain joins TRBV5-1 to TRBJ1-5; 11 bases match TRBD1. This CDR3 is 15 amino acids long. J lost 4 bases, V lost 4 bases, and 4 bases had no gene match. Per germline, CDR1 SGHRS and CDR2 YFSETQ. CDR3 nucleotide sequence: TGCGCCAGCAGCACTGGGGACAGGGGGAATCAGCCCCAGCATTTT. This codes for CASSTGDRGNQPQHF. The full variable domain, in which reference TRBV5-1 and TRBJ1-5 provide the parts outside the CDR3, is KAGVTQTPRYLIKTRGQQVTLSCSPISGHRSVSWYQQTPGQGLQFLFEYFSETQRNKGNFPGRFSGRQFSNSRSEMNVSTLELGDSALYLCASSTGDRGNQPQHFGDGTRLSIL.

This chain connects TRBV19 to TRBJ2-1, with D tentatively TRBD1 (6 bases). The CDR3 sequence is 16 residues long. V gave up 6 bases and J gave up 6 bases, with 21 bases separating them. Per germline, CDR1 LNHDA and CDR2 SQIVND (reference sequence). CDR3 loop: CASRAQGGRAGNEQFF. The CDR3 coding sequence is TGTGCCAGTAGGGCCCAAGGGGGTCGGGCCGGCAATGAGCAGTTCTTC.

This clone was detected only once. The gene calls are TRBV29-1 and TRBJ2-3, with TRBD2 identical over 12 bases. The CDR3 has 16 residues. Germline lookup yields CDR1 SQVTM and CDR2 ANQGSEA. With V trimmed by 3 bases and J by 2 bases, 6 bases remained unmatched. In DNA form, the CDR3 reads TGCAGCGTTGACGGGACTAGCGGGCGTGTCACAGATACGCAGTATTTT. It translates to CSVDGTSGRVTDTQYF.

On this clone itself: One junction end disagrees with the germline gene, perhaps due to a read error. The rearrangement joins TRBV19 to TRBJ2-7; TRBD2 aligns across 13 bases. This CDR3 has 15 residues. Germline V gene lookup returns CDR1 LNHDA and CDR2 SQIVND (reference sequence). DNA of the CDR3: TGTGCCAGCAGTACGGGACTAGCGGGGTCCATGGGGCAGTACTTC. This codes for CASSTGLAGSMGQYF.

There are many counts of this clone. The sample carries other DNA sequences with the same CDR3. The J gene is TRBJ2-4, the V gene TRBV30; D not resolved. In germline, CDR1 is GTSNPN, CDR2 SVGIG (reference sequence). The V gene lost 0 bases and the J gene lost 7 bases, with 10 bases spanning the gap. There are 13 residues in the CDR3. The CDR3 sequence: CAWSVSGRNIQYF. The CDR3 DNA reads TGTGCCTGGAGTGTCTCCGGAAGGAACATTCAGTACTTC.

V gene TRBV2 combines with J gene TRBJ2-2; 8 nucleotides line up with TRBD1. The CDR3 extends over 15 amino acids. The V gene's germline CDR1 is SNHLY and CDR2 FYNNEI. The V segment lost 6 bases and the J segment 4 bases; nucleotides outside the gene matches: 7. CDR3 DNA: TGTGCCAGCAGAGGACAGGGCCCAATCACCGGGGAGCTGTTTTTT. This encodes CASRGQGPITGELFF. Looking up the rest from reference TRBV2 and TRBJ2-2 gives the full variable domain: EPEVTQTPSHQVTQMGQEVILRCVPISNHLYFYWYRQILGQKVEFLVSFYNNEISEKSEIFDDQFSVERPDGSNFTLKIRSTKLEDSAMYFCASRGQGPITGELFFGEGSRLTVL.

V gene TRBV5-4 combines with J gene TRBJ2-1; D may be TRBD2 (6 bases). Trimming stripped 4 bases from V and 0 bases from J, with 17 bases between. In germline, CDR1 is SGHNT, CDR2 YYREEE (reference sequence). CDR3 length: 17 amino acids. DNA of the CDR3: TGTGCCAGCAGCCCCGGGACTTCCAGGAGCTCCTACAATGAGCAGTTCTTC. It specifies CASSPGTSRSSYNEQFF. The whole variable domain, remainder taken from reference TRBV5-4 and TRBJ2-1, is ETGVTQSPTHLIKTRGQQVTLRCSSQSGHNTVSWYQQALGQGPQFIFQYYREEENGRGNFPPRFSGLQFPNYSSELNVNALELDDSALYLCASSPGTSRSSYNEQFFGPGTRLTVL.

Turning to this clone: Additional DNA sequences in this sample encode the identical CDR3. V gene TRBV7-2 combines with J gene TRBJ2-7, with 7 bases matching TRBD1. V lost 3 bases to trimming and J lost 2 bases; unmatched junction nucleotides: 4. Germline CDR1 and CDR2: SGHTA and FQGNSA. The CDR3 runs 14 residues. CDR3 DNA sequence: TGTGCCAGCAGCTTCCGGGGACAGACCTACGAGCAGTACTTC. Amino acids: CASSFRGQTYEQYF.

This chain links TRBV5-1 with TRBJ2-7; D remains unclear. Germline values: CDR1 SGHRS, CDR2 YFSETQ. Trimming left V 0 bases short and J 6 bases short, with 16 bases between. The CDR3 is 15 residues long. In nucleotides, the CDR3 is TGCGCCAGCAGCTTGGAGTCAAGCCGGGCTCTCGAGCAGTACTTC. Its translation is CASSLESSRALEQYF.

This clone has a handful of counts. V usage is TRBV9 and J usage is TRBJ2-5, with 9 bases aligning to TRBD1. The CDR3 is 15 residues long. Unmatched junction bases numbered 4, after V lost 0 bases and J lost 4 bases. CDR1 and CDR2 (germline): SGDLS, YYNGEE. For the CDR3, the DNA is TGTGCCAGCAGCGTAGCACAGGGGGCTGGAGAGACCCAGTACTTC. It codes for CASSVAQGAGETQYF.

The rearrangement links TRBV2 to TRBJ2-1; the D gene is possibly TRBD2 (6 bases). CDR1 is SNHLY, CDR2 FYNNEI, per germline. The V end lost 1 base, the J end lost 7 bases, and 14 bases lay between the germline ends. The CDR3 extends over 15 amino acids. The CDR3 DNA reads as TGTGCCAGCAGTGAAGACGGGAGTCTAATAAATGAGCAGTTCTTC. This encodes CASSEDGSLINEQFF.

The chain recombines TRBV27 with TRBJ2-5; D uncertain. The CDR3 runs to 13 residues. Between the trimmed V and J ends, which lost 5 bases and 1 base, there was a span of 8 bases. Per the germline V gene, CDR1 is MNHEY and CDR2 is SMNVEV (reference sequence). The CDR3 bases are TGTGCCAGCAGTATCAACTCCCAAGAGACCCAGTACTTC. This encodes CASSINSQETQYF.

This clone was found a few times. This chain connects TRBV19 to TRBJ1-1, with D perhaps TRBD1 (6 bases). CDR3 length: 14 amino acids. From germline, CDR1 is LNHDA and CDR2 SQIVND (reference sequence). V was trimmed by 6 bases and J by 3 bases, leaving 14 bases between them. CDR3 protein: CASRLGGFDTEAFF. The CDR3 DNA sequence: TGTGCCAGTAGATTAGGGGGGTTCGACACTGAAGCTTTCTTT.

This rearrangement joins TRBV28 to TRBJ1-5, with unresolved D. Germline lookup yields CDR1 MDHEN and CDR2 SYDVKM. V was clipped by 7 bases and J by 4 bases, with 8 bases between them. This CDR3 is built from 12 residues. The CDR3 here is CASMDRNQPQHF. The CDR3 nucleotides read TGTGCCAGCATGGATAGAAATCAGCCCCAGCATTTT.

The chain joins TRBV28 to TRBJ1-1, with D uncertain. V gave up 5 bases and J gave up 5 bases, with 18 bases separating them. Germline CDR1 is MDHEN and CDR2 is SYDVKM. The CDR3 length is 15 residues. The CDR3 reads CASSPNGRAETEAFF. CDR3 nucleotide sequence: TGTGCCAGCAGTCCCAATGGAAGGGCGGAGACTGAAGCTTTCTTT.

The chain joins TRBV7-8 to TRBJ2-3; 7 bases map to TRBD2. The CDR3 runs 15 residues. The V gene's germline CDR1 is SGHVS and CDR2 FQNEAQ. Trimming cost V 2 bases and J 1 base; bases outside gene matches: 3. The CDR3: CASSLPSGRTDTQYF. The CDR3 DNA sequence: TGTGCCAGCAGCTTACCTAGCGGACGCACAGATACGCAGTATTTT.

The rearrangement joins TRBV4-2 to TRBJ1-2, with D perhaps TRBD1 (6 bases). This CDR3 has 14 amino acids. CDR1 and CDR2 (germline): LGHNA, YNFKEQ. V was cut by 1 base and J by 4 bases, with 10 bases left in between. The CDR3 spells CASSQADRPYGYTF. The CDR3 nucleotides read TGTGCCAGCAGCCAAGCGGACAGACCCTATGGCTACACCTTC.

The chain uses TRBV7-2 and TRBJ1-1, with D perhaps matching TRBD1 (5 bases). The germline V and J ends were trimmed by 1 base and 1 base, with 7 bases remaining between them. Germline V gene sequence: CDR1 SGHTA, CDR2 FQGNSA. CDR3 length equals 14 residues. The chain's CDR3 is CASSLGGTNTEAFF. CDR3 DNA: TGTGCCAGCAGCTTAGGAGGGACGAACACTGAAGCTTTCTTT.

CDR3 protein: CASSPRTSGSSDTQYF. CDR3 bases: TGCGCCAGCAGCCCGAGGACTAGCGGGAGCTCAGATACGCAGTATTTT. The rearrangement uses TRBV5-1 and TRBJ2-3, with TRBD2 matching over 13 bases. V lost 4 bases and J lost 4; bases outside the gene matches: 6. CDR1 and CDR2 from the germline V gene are SGHRS and YFSETQ. The CDR3 covers 16 residues.